What follows is one T cell receptor beta chain and its context. The antigen remains unidentified. These data come from a study of Tregs in tolerant kidney transplant recipients. Study findings and constraints: Changing PCR primers prevented nucleotide comparison between some patients' samples. Biological reproducibility was not directly addressed in this study. Antigen-driven expansion was suggested because donor-specific Tregs expanded more than all Tregs in tolerant patients.

The CDR3 has 15 residues. Trimming stripped 0 bases from V and 2 bases from J, with 11 bases between. Looked up from germline, CDR1 is SGDLS and CDR2 is YYNGEE. Assay used: immunoSEQ multiplex PCR; TCRdb lists only in-frame clones, some missing. The sample lists 90,000 to 130,000 clones; 90% were seen once. The source was CD4+ T cells from blood, collected before the transplant. V usage is TRBV9 and J usage is TRBJ1-2, with D perhaps TRBD1 (5 bases). The clonotype comes from a human donor who received a combined kidney and bone marrow transplant. CDR3: CASSVGTPLNYGYTF. Here the CDR3 DNA reads TGTGCCAGCAGCGTAGGGACACCCTTGAACTATGGCTACACCTTC.